Listed here are 10 T cell receptor beta chains from one sample, sequenced in a study of cytomegalovirus exposure and HLA in healthy donors. Researchers ran the PCR with 60 Vbeta and 13 Jbeta primers. Method: immunoSEQ multiplex PCR; TCRdb's copy keeps in-frame clones and lacks some. The table has 100,000 to 150,000 clones, around 80% seen once; the top ten hold roughly 1.8%. The specimen sequenced was PBMCs. Receptors were obtained from a woman aged 50 to 60 in good health and CMV-seronegative.

V usage is TRBV19 and J usage is TRBJ2-3; TRBD2 agrees at 9 bases. Germline V CDR1 and CDR2: LNHDA, SQIVND (reference sequence). V lost 3 bases, J lost 4 bases, and 8 bases stayed unmatched. The CDR3 covers 16 residues. The CDR3 is CASSIRVAGDSDTQYF. CDR3 DNA: TGTGCCAGTAGTATCCGGGTAGCGGGAGATTCAGATACGCAGTATTTT.

The table lists this clone with a few counts. This chain joins TRBV29-1 and TRBJ2-7; maybe TRBD1 (8 bases). Germline V lookup: CDR1 SQVTM, CDR2 ANQGSEA. The V end was cut by 3 bases, the J end by 7 bases, with 16 bases between. The CDR3 spans 13 residues. In DNA, the CDR3 is TGCAGCGTTGACGTACAGGGGGGGGGTGAGCAGTACTTC. Amino acids: CSVDVQGGGEQYF.

The chain couples TRBV30 to TRBJ2-1; 9 positions match TRBD2. The germline V gene has CDR1 GTSNPN and CDR2 SVGIG (reference sequence). CDR3 length: 15 amino acids. The junction had 11 bases not matched to a gene; V was cut back by 5 bases and J by 6 bases. Here the CDR3 reads CAWAGLAGLRNEQFF. Written as DNA, the CDR3 is TGTGCCTGGGCGGGGCTAGCGGGACTGCGCAATGAGCAGTTCTTC.

This rearrangement joins TRBV2 to TRBJ2-1, with a possible D match to TRBD1 (7 bases). The CDR3 length is 17 residues. The V end lost 8 bases, the J end lost 6 bases, and 26 bases lay between the germline ends. From germline, CDR1 is SNHLY and CDR2 FYNNEI. DNA of the CDR3: TGTGCCAGCGCCAAGGGATTCGGGACCCAGGGGGGCAATGAGCAGTTCTTC. This sequence encodes CASAKGFGTQGGNEQFF.

The rearrangement joins TRBV6-5 to TRBJ2-1, with a tentative D call TRBD1 (5 bases). Trimming stripped 6 bases from V and 7 bases from J, with 7 bases between. This CDR3 has 11 amino acids. In germline, CDR1 is MNHEY, CDR2 SVGAGI. The CDR3 protein is CASSRQNEQFF. Written as DNA, the CDR3 is TGTGCCAGCAGCAGACAGAATGAGCAGTTCTTC.

CDR3 loop: CATSLGQGGTDTQYF. For the CDR3, the DNA is TGTGCCACCAGCCTCGGACAGGGTGGTACAGATACGCAGTATTTT. This chain joins TRBV15 and TRBJ2-3; 8 bases map to TRBD1. The CDR3 spans 15 residues. CDR1 and CDR2 from the germline V gene are LNHNV and YYDKDF (reference sequence). V shed 5 bases and J 3 bases; nucleotides not matched to a gene: 7. The variable domain in full, with the rest retrieved from reference TRBV15 and TRBJ2-3, is DAMVIQNPRYQVTQFGKPVTLSCSQTLNHNVMYWYQQKSSQAPKLLFHYYDKDFNNEADTPDNFQSRRPNTSFCFLDIRSPGLGDTAMYLCATSLGQGGTDTQYFGPGTRLTVL.

This rearrangement joins TRBV14 to TRBJ1-5, with TRBD1 as a possible D gene (6 bases). Deletions cut 1 base from V and 0 bases from J, with 13 bases between. Per germline, CDR1 SGHDN and CDR2 FVKESK. This CDR3 spans 17 amino acids. As DNA, the CDR3 is TGTGCCAGCAGCCAAGGGGGGCCAAGGAATAGCAATCAGCCCCAGCATTTT. As protein: CASSQGGPRNSNQPQHF. Variable domain in full (rest from reference TRBV14 and TRBJ1-5): EAGVTQFPSHSVIEKGQTVTLRCDPISGHDNLYWYRRVMGKEIKFLLHFVKESKQDESGMPNNRFLAERTGGTYSTLKVQPAELEDSGVYFCASSQGGPRNSNQPQHFGDGTRLSIL.

The chain is built from TRBV11-2 and TRBJ2-1; D perhaps matches TRBD1 (6 bases). Germline values: CDR1 SGHAT, CDR2 FQNNGV. The CDR3 has 16 amino acids. V was shortened by 1 base and J by 1 base, with 11 bases between the two germline ends. For the CDR3, the DNA is TGTGCCAGCAGCTTAGTCAGGACAGCATCCTACAATGAGCAGTTCTTC. Its translation is CASSLVRTASYNEQFF.

A few counts support this clone. CDR3 nucleotides: TGTGCCAGCAGCTTGGACAGGGGCCCCACTGAAGCTTTCTTT. This sequence encodes CASSLDRGPTEAFF. The chain recombines TRBV11-2 with TRBJ1-1; the match to TRBD1 covers 9 bases. Germline trimming cut 3 bases from V and 4 bases from J; bases unmatched to any gene: 3. The CDR3 is made up of 14 amino acids. The germline V gene has CDR1 SGHAT and CDR2 FQNNGV.

Only a few counts were recorded for this clone. This chain uses TRBV29-1 with TRBJ1-5; D ambiguous. There are 14 residues in the CDR3. Trimming stripped 6 bases from V and 0 bases from J, with 12 bases between. Germline CDR1 reads SQVTM; CDR2 reads ANQGSEA. CDR3 nucleotides: TGCAGCGTATCTTCCGGGAGTAGCAATCAGCCCCAGCATTTT. As protein: CSVSSGSSNQPQHF.